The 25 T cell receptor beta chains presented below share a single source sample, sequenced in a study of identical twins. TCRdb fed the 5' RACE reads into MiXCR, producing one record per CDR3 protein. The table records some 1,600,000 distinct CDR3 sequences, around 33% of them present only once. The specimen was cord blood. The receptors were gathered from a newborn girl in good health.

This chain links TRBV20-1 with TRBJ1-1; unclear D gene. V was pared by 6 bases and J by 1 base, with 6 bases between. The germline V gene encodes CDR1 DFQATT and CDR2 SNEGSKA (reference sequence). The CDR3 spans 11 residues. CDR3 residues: CSAGPNTEAFF. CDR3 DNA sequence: TGCAGTGCCGGACCGAACACTGAAGCTTTCTTT.

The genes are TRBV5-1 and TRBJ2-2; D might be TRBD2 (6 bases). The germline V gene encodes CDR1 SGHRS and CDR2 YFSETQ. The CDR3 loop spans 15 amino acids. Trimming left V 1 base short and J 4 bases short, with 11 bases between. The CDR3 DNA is TGCGCCAGCAGCTTGAAACTAGCAGGCACCGGGGAGCTGTTTTTT. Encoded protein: CASSLKLAGTGELFF.

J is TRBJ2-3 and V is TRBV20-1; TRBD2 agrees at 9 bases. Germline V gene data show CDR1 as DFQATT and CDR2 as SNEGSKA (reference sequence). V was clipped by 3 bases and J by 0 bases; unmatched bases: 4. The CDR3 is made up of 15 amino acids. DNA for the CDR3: TGCAGTGCTAGTGACCTAGCGGGGAGCACAGATACGCAGTATTTT. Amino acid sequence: CSASDLAGSTDTQYF.

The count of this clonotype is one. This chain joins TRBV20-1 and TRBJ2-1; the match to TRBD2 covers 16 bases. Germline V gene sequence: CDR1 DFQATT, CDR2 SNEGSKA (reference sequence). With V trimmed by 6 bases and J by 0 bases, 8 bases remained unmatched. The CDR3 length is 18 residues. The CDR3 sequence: CSASPGLAGGLSYNEQFF. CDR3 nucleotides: TGCAGTGCCAGTCCGGGACTAGCGGGGGGGCTCTCCTACAATGAGCAGTTCTTC.

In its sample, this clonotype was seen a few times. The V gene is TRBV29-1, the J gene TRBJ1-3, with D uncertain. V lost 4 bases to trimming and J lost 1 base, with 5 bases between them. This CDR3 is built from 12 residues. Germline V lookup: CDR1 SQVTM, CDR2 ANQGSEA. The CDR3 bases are TGCAGCGTTGGGGATTCTGGAAACACCATATATTTT. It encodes CSVGDSGNTIYF. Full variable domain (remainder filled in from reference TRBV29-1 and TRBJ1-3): SAVISQKPSRDICQRGTSLTIQCQVDSQVTMMFWYRQQPGQSLTLIATANQGSEATYESGFVIDKFPISRPNLTFSTLTVSNMSPEDSSIYLCSVGDSGNTIYFGEGSWLTVV.

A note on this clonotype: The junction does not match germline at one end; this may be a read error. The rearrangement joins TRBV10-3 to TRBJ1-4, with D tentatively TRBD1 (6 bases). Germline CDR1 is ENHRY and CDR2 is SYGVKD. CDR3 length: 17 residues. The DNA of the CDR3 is TGTGCCACCAGTGACAACAAGGGGGGAGCAACTAATGAAAAACTGTTTTTT. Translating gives CATSDNKGGATNEKLFF.

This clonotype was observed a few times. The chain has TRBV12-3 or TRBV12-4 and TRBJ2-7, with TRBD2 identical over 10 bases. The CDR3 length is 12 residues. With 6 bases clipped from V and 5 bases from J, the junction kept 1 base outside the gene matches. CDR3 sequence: CASSTSGDEQYF. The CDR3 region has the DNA TGTGCCAGCAGCACTAGCGGGGACGAGCAGTACTTC.

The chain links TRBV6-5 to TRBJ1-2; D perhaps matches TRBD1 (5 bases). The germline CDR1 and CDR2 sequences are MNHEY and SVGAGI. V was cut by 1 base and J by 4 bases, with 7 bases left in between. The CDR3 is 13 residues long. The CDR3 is CASSYFDSYGYTF. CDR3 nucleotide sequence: TGTGCCAGCAGTTACTTCGACAGCTATGGCTACACCTTC.

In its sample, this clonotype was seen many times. CDR3 region: CASSPGLPYNEQFF. CDR3 in DNA: TGTGCCAGCAGCCCCGGACTACCCTACAATGAGCAGTTCTTC. V is TRBV4-2 and J is TRBJ2-1, with D tentatively TRBD2 (6 bases). CDR3 size: 14 residues. In germline, CDR1 is LGHNA, CDR2 YNFKEQ. V was pared by 4 bases and J by 2 bases, with 9 bases between.

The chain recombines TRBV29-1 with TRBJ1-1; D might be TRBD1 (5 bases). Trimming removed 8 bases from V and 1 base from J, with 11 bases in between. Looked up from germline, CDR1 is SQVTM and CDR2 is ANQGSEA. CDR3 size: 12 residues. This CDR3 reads CSWKGWNTEAFF. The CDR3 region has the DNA TGCAGCTGGAAGGGGTGGAACACTGAAGCTTTCTTT.

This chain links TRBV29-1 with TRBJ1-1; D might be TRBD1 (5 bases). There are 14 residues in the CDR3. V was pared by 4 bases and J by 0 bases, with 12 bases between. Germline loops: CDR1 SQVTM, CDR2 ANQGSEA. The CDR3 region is CSVGIDRLNTEAFF. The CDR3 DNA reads TGCAGCGTTGGGATTGACAGATTGAACACTGAAGCTTTCTTT.

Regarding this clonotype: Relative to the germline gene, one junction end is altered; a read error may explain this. The CDR3 reads CTSTERGRRFFEQYF. The CDR3, as DNA: TGTACCAGCACTGAGCGCGGGAGGAGGTTCTTCGAGCAGTACTTC. The chain has TRBV2 and TRBJ2-7, with 8 bases lining up with TRBD2. Germline V gene sequence: CDR1 SNHLY, CDR2 FYNNEI. This CDR3 is 15 amino acids long.

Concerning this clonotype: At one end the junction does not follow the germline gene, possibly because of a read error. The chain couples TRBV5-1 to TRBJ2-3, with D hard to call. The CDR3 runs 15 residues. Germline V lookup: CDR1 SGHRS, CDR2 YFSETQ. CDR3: CASSLGVGRTDTRYF. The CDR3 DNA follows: TGCGCCAGCAGCTTGGGTGTCGGACGCACAGATACGCGGTATTTT.

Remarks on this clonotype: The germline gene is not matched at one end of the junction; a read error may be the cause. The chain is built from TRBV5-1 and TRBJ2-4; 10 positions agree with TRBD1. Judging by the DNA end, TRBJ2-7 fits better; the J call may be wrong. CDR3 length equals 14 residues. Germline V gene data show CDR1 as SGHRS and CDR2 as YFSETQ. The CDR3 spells CAISHDRGLNEQYF. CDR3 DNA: TGCGCCATCAGCCACGACAGGGGGCTCAACGAGCAGTACTTC.

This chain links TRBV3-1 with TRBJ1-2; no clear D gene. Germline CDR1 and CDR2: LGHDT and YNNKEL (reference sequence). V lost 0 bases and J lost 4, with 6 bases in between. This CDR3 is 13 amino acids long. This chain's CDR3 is CASSQESFYGYTF. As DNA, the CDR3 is TGTGCCAGCAGCCAAGAGTCCTTCTATGGCTACACCTTC.

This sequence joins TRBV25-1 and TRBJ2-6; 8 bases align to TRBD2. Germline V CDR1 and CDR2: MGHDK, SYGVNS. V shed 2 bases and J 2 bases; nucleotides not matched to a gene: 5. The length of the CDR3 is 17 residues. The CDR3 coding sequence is TGTGCCAGCAGTGAACCGGGACTAGAAACTGGGGCCAACGTCCTGACTTTC. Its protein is CASSEPGLETGANVLTF.

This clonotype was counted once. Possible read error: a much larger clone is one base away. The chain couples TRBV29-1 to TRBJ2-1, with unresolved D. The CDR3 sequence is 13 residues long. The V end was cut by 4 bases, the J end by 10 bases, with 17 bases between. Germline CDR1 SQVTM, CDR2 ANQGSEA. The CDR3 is CSVVGRLSYEQFF. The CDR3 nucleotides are TGCAGCGTTGTTGGCAGGCTCTCCTACGAGCAGTTCTTC.

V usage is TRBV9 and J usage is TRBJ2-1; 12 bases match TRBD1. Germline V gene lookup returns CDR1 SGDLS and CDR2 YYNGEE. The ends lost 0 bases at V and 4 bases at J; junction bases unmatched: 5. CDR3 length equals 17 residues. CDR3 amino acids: CASSVVPGQGAYNEQFF. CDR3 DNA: TGTGCCAGCAGCGTAGTTCCGGGACAGGGGGCTTACAATGAGCAGTTCTTC.

This CDR3 is CASSWGDRGVNQPQHF. Written as DNA, the CDR3 is TGCGCCAGCAGCTGGGGAGACAGGGGGGTCAATCAGCCCCAGCATTTT. This chain links TRBV5-1 with TRBJ1-5; 9 nucleotides align to TRBD1. The CDR3 totals 16 residues. Germline V gene data show CDR1 as SGHRS and CDR2 as YFSETQ. Unmatched junction bases numbered 7, after V lost 3 bases and J lost 3 bases. Based on the CDR3 plus reference TRBV5-1 and TRBJ1-5, the full variable domain is KAGVTQTPRYLIKTRGQQVTLSCSPISGHRSVSWYQQTPGQGLQFLFEYFSETQRNKGNFPGRFSGRQFSNSRSEMNVSTLELGDSALYLCASSWGDRGVNQPQHFGDGTRLSIL.

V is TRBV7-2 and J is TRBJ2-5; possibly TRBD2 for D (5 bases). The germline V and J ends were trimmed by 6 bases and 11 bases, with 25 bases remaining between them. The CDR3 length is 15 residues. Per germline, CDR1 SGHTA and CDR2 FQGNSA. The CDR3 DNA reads TGTGCCAGCAGTTTGTCGAGGGCATTCGTCAATGAGCAGTACTTC. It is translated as CASSLSRAFVNEQYF.

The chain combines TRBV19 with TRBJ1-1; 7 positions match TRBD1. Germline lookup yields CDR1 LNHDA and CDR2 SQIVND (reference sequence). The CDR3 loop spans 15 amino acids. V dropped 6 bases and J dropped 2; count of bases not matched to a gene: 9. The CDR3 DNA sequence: TGTGCCAGTAGGGATATGCGACAGGGTAACACTGAAGCTTTCTTT. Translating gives CASRDMRQGNTEAFF.

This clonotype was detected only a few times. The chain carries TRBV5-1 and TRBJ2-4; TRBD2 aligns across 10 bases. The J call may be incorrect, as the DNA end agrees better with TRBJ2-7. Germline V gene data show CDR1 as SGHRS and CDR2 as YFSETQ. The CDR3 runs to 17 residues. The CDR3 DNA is TGCGCCAGCAGCTTGCGACTACTAGCGGGGTCTGCCTACGAGCAGTACTTC. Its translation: CASSLRLLAGSAYEQYF.

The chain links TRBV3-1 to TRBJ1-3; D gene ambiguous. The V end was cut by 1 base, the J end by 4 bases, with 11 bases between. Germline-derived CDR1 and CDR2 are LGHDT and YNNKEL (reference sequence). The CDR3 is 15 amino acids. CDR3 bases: TGTGCCAGCAGCCAAGGACCCGGCCACGGAAACACCATATATTTT. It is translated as CASSQGPGHGNTIYF.

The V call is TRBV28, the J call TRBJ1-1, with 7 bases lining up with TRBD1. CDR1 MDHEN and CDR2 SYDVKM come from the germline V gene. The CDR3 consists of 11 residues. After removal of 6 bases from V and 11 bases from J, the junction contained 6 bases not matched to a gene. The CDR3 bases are TGTGCCAGCAGCCCCAGGGGGTATGCTTTCTTT. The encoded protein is CASSPRGYAFF.

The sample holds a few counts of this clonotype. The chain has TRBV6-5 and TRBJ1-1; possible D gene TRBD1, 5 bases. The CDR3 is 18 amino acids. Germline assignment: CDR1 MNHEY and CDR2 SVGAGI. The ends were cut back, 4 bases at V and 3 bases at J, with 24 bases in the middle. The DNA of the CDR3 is TGTGCCAGCAGTTTTCTCATTAGTGACAGTAGGGGACACACTGAAGCTTTCTTT. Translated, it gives CASSFLISDSRGHTEAFF.